The 4 T cell receptor beta chains presented below share a single source sample, sequenced in a study of neurological immune-mediated disorders. TCRdb independently ran MiXCR on the 5' RACE reads; one entry per CDR3 protein. Here the sample spans more than 25,000 distinct CDR3 sequences, 4% being singletons. The sequencing sample was made of CD4+ T cells from blood. These receptors came from a woman aged 40 to 50 in good health.

The table lists this clonotype with many counts. This rearrangement joins TRBV20-1 to TRBJ2-4; D might be TRBD2 (6 bases). Germline V gene lookup returns CDR1 DFQATT and CDR2 SNEGSKA (reference sequence). The CDR3 consists of 15 residues. V lost 0 bases and J lost 4, with 13 bases in between. The CDR3 region has the DNA TGCAGTGCTAGAGATCCCATAGCGGCTAAAAACATTCAGTACTTC. As protein: CSARDPIAAKNIQYF.

In its sample, this clonotype was seen many times. The chain couples TRBV11-2 to TRBJ2-5, with D perhaps matching TRBD2 (7 bases). Per the germline V gene, CDR1 is SGHAT and CDR2 is FQNNGV. Trimming stripped 1 base from V and 1 base from J, with 16 bases between. The CDR3 extends over 17 amino acids. DNA of the CDR3: TGTGCCAGCAGCTTAGGACGGGGGGCTGTAGGCCAAGAGACCCAGTACTTC. This gives the protein CASSLGRGAVGQETQYF.

This clonotype was found many times. The rearrangement links TRBV20-1 to TRBJ2-1, with TRBD2 identical over 7 bases. The CDR3 totals 15 residues. Germline V gene data show CDR1 as DFQATT and CDR2 as SNEGSKA (reference sequence). V shed 1 base, J shed 6 bases, and the junction held 9 bases outside the gene matches. CDR3: CSARAQRGNLNEQFF. CDR3 bases: TGCAGTGCTAGAGCCCAGCGGGGAAACCTCAATGAGCAGTTCTTC.

This clonotype came up many times. The chain has TRBV12-3 or TRBV12-4 and TRBJ1-1; D not resolved. V shed 3 bases and J shed 5 bases, with 10 bases lying between them. The CDR3 is made up of 13 amino acids. The CDR3: CASSLGSWTEAFF. The CDR3 DNA is TGTGCCAGCAGTTTGGGATCGTGGACTGAAGCTTTCTTT.